Following are 11 T cell receptor beta chains from one sample sequenced in a study of T cells after yellow fever vaccination. TCRdb used MiXCR to reprocess the 5' RACE reads, holding one entry per CDR3 protein. The profile shows 350,000 or so distinct CDR3 sequences, 7% to 10% of them singletons. The sample was PBMCs, taken around 45 days after the first yellow fever vaccination. The receptors were sampled from a man younger than 35 who received the YFV17D yellow fever vaccine.

A few counts support this clonotype. The chain employs TRBV9 and TRBJ2-1; perhaps TRBD1 as D (6 bases). This CDR3 has 15 amino acids. Germline CDR1 is SGDLS and CDR2 is YYNGEE. Trimming left V 0 bases short and J 7 bases short, with 14 bases between. CDR3 nucleotides: TGTGCCAGCAGCGTAGCTAGTCAGGGGTCTAATGAGCAGTTCTTC. As protein: CASSVASQGSNEQFF.

The chain is built from TRBV12-5 and TRBJ2-2, with TRBD2 matching 11 bases. V dropped 7 bases and J dropped 3; count of bases not matched to a gene: 7. The CDR3 contains 16 residues. Per germline, CDR1 LGHNT and CDR2 FRNRAP. CDR3 bases: TGTGCTAGTGCCTTAGTAGCGGGGGGGTACACCGGGGAGCTGTTTTTT. Protein product: CASALVAGGYTGELFF.

This rearrangement joins TRBV7-9 to TRBJ1-2; TRBD1 matches 9 bases. Germline CDR1 reads SEHNR; CDR2 reads FQNEAQ (reference sequence). The CDR3 extends over 16 amino acids. With V trimmed by 5 bases and J by 6 bases, 13 bases remained unmatched. The CDR3 reads CASSPNWDRAKDGYTF. The CDR3 DNA reads as TGTGCCAGCAGCCCAAACTGGGACAGGGCGAAGGATGGCTACACCTTC.

This clonotype was observed a few times. This chain uses TRBV5-6 with TRBJ1-2; tentative D call: TRBD1 (5 bases). CDR1 and CDR2 (germline): SGHDT, YYEEEE. The ends were cut back, 1 base at V and 4 bases at J, with 11 bases in the middle. The CDR3 is made up of 14 amino acids. The CDR3 DNA reads TGTGCCAGCAGCTTGATAGGGGTTGGCTATGGCTACACCTTC. It yields the protein CASSLIGVGYGYTF. Together with reference TRBV5-6 and TRBJ1-2, the CDR3 gives the full variable domain: DAGVTQSPTHLIKTRGQQVTLRCSPKSGHDTVSWYQQALGQGPQFIFQYYEEEERQRGNFPDRFSGHQFPNYSSELNVNALLLGDSALYLCASSLIGVGYGYTFGSGTRLTVV.

This chain connects TRBV3-1 to TRBJ2-5, with 11 bases aligning to TRBD2. V was clipped by 4 bases and J by 0 bases; unmatched bases: 4. This CDR3 comprises 16 residues. CDR1 LGHDT and CDR2 YNNKEL come from the germline V gene (reference sequence). The CDR3 sequence: CASSRETSGDQETQYF. In DNA form, the CDR3 reads TGTGCCAGCAGCCGAGAGACTAGCGGGGACCAAGAGACCCAGTACTTC.

The chain uses TRBV29-1 and TRBJ2-3; 11 bases line up with TRBD2. The CDR3 has 16 amino acids. Germline V gene sequence: CDR1 SQVTM, CDR2 ANQGSEA. Germline trimming cut 6 bases from V and 3 bases from J; bases unmatched to any gene: 11. CDR3 sequence reads: CSVGGTSGRGTDTQYF. CDR3 bases: TGCAGCGTGGGGGGGACTAGCGGACGGGGTACAGATACGCAGTATTTT.

This clonotype was counted at least ten times. V is TRBV5-1 and J is TRBJ2-7; no clear D gene. This CDR3 comprises 15 residues. Germline V gene sequence: CDR1 SGHRS, CDR2 YFSETQ. V dropped 0 bases and J dropped 2 bases, with 12 bases sitting between them. The CDR3 nucleotides read TGCGCCAGCAGCTTGGAAGGCATTCATCCCTACGAGCAGTACTTC. It codes for CASSLEGIHPYEQYF.

This chain joins TRBV27 and TRBJ2-2, with D perhaps TRBD2 (6 bases). V lost 7 bases and J 3 bases, leaving 12 bases between the germline ends. The length of the CDR3 is 14 residues. Germline V gene lookup returns CDR1 MNHEY and CDR2 SMNVEV (reference sequence). The CDR3 is CASTTGEHTGELFF. CDR3 in DNA: TGTGCCAGCACGACGGGGGAGCACACCGGGGAGCTGTTTTTT.

The genes are TRBV7-8 and TRBJ2-1, with no clear D. The CDR3 has 13 residues. The V gene's germline CDR1 is SGHVS and CDR2 FQNEAQ. V was trimmed by 6 bases and J by 12 bases, leaving 18 bases between them. CDR3 DNA sequence: TGTGCCAGCAGTCCCGGTCCACTCCGAGGGCAGTTCTTC. This codes for CASSPGPLRGQFF.

The chain links TRBV4-3 to TRBJ2-2; D is possibly TRBD1 or TRBD2 (6 bases each). The CDR3 runs 15 residues. Germline CDR1 reads LGHNA; CDR2 reads YSLEER. V lost 3 bases and J 7 bases, leaving 15 bases between the germline ends. CDR3 loop: CASSHERGVGGELFF. The CDR3, as DNA: TGCGCCAGCAGCCACGAGAGGGGGGTAGGCGGGGAGCTGTTTTTT.

The chain has TRBV6-1 and TRBJ1-1; D gene ambiguous. The V end lost 3 bases, the J end lost 1 base, and 12 bases lay between the germline ends. This CDR3 comprises 15 residues. Germline V gene lookup returns CDR1 MNHNS and CDR2 SASEGT. The CDR3 spells CASSETRATNTEAFF. CDR3 DNA: TGTGCCAGCAGTGAGACCCGAGCTACGAACACTGAAGCTTTCTTT.